A selection of T cell receptor beta chains follows, all from one sample in a study of blood T cell repertoires in COVID-19. TCRdb's table, derived via immunoSEQ multiplex PCR, lists solely in-frame clones and lacks some. The sample carries fewer than 250,000 clones, about four fifths recorded once. Sequenced material: peripheral blood. These receptors were taken from a woman between 35 and 50 years old with active or convalescent COVID-19. The CDR3 runs from the conserved cysteine through the conserved F or W. D genes are given only for firm matches. Not all rows give a size; the values are once, few, many and, for expanded clones, a class.

TRBD1	TRBV3-1/TRBV3-2	NA	TRBJ2-7	TGTGCCAGCAGCCAAGAAGGTAGGACAGGGAATTACGAGCAGTACTTC	CASSQEGRTGNYEQYF
NA	TRBV9	NA	TRBJ2-3	TGTGCCAGCAGCGTCTCAACTATCACAGATACGCAGTATTTT	CASSVSTITDTQYF
TRBD2	TRBV5-5	NA	TRBJ2-7	TGTGCCAGCAGGGACTGGACTAGCGGGACGGGGGTTGAGTACTTC	CASRDWTSGTGVEYF
TRBD1	TRBV2	NA	TRBJ1-1	TGTGCCAGCAGATCATTAGGGGACAGGGGACACACTGAAGCTTTCTTT	CASRSLGDRGHTEAFF
TRBD1	TRBV4-1	NA	TRBJ1-2	TGCGCCAGCAGCCAAGGGACAGGGGTCGGCTACACCTTC	CASSQGTGVGYTF
NA	TRBV11-2	few	TRBJ1-6	TGTGCCAGCAGCTTGGAAGGGAGATCACCCCTCCACTTT	CASSLEGRSPLHF
TRBD1	TRBV19	NA	TRBJ1-1	TGTGCCAGTGGGGACAGGGCGAACACTGAAGCTTTCTTT	CASGDRANTEAFF
NA	TRBV10-3	once	TRBJ1-1	TGTGCCATCACTTTCGACAGGAGTAACACTGAAGCTTTCTTT	CAITFDRSNTEAFF
TRBD1	TRBV10-3	NA	TRBJ1-1	TGTGCCATCAGTGAGAACGGGTACAGGGGGACGAACACTGAAGCTTTCTTT	CAISENGYRGTNTEAFF
NA	TRBV14	NA	TRBJ1-1	NA	CASSPLFGQENTEAFF
NA	TRBV7-2	NA	TRBJ1-1	TGTGCCAGCAGCTTAGCACCTCAGGTTATGAACACTGAAGCTTTCTTT	CASSLAPQVMNTEAFF
NA	TRBV20-1	NA	TRBJ2-7	TGCAGTGCTAGTATGCGACTAGACGGCGAGCAGTACTTC	CSASMRLDGEQYF
TRBD1	TRBV12-3/TRBV12-4	once	TRBJ1-1	TGTGCCAGCAGTGGGGCGACAGGGGCGTGGGTTTTT	CASSGATGAWVF
TRBD1	TRBV30	few	TRBJ2-5	TGTGCCTGGAGTCCGATAAGGGGGCCAGGAGAGACCCAGTACTTC	CAWSPIRGPGETQYF
NA	TRBV3-1/TRBV3-2	once	TRBJ1-5	TGTGCCAGCAGCCAAGATCCCAGGGTTCGTCAGCCCCAGCATTTT	CASSQDPRVRQPQHF
NA	TRBV25-1	NA	TRBJ2-1	TGTGCCAGCAGTGAATCCCACTCCCTTGCATCCGATGAGCAGTTCTTC	CASSESHSLASDEQFF
TRBD1	TRBV9	NA	TRBJ2-5	TGTGCCAGCAGCGTAGAGCCAGGGGGCAGGGAGACCCAGTACTTC	CASSVEPGGRETQYF
NA	TRBV28	NA	TRBJ1-2	TGTGCCAGCAGTTTGAGGAACTATGGCTACACCTTC	CASSLRNYGYTF
TRBD1	TRBV6-2/TRBV6-3	NA	TRBJ2-7	TGTGCCAGCAGTGGGACAGGGGGGCAGGAGCAGTACTTC	CASSGTGGQEQYF
NA	TRBV5-8	NA	TRBJ2-3	TGTGCCAGCAGCTTGTATCGCGGGGTAGGCACAGATACGCAGTATTTT	CASSLYRGVGTDTQYF
NA	TRBV3-1/TRBV3-2	NA	TRBJ1-1	TGTGCCAGCAGCCAAAGGGGGACACCTGAAGCTTTCTTT	CASSQRGTPEAFF
TRBD1	TRBV3-1/TRBV3-2	NA	TRBJ1-6	TGTGCCAGCAGCCAGGCAGGGGGTTCACCCCTCCACTTT	CASSQAGGSPLHF
NA	TRBV3-1/TRBV3-2	NA	TRBJ1-5	TGTGCCAGCAGCCAAGGGCCCTCCCGGGGTCAGCCCCAGCATTTT	CASSQGPSRGQPQHF
NA	TRBV27	NA	TRBJ2-5	TGTGCCAGCAGTTTGTTGGGCCGGGAGACCCAGTACTTC	CASSLLGRETQYF
NA	TRBV4-2	NA	TRBJ2-7	TGTGCCAGCAGCCAAGGGCTGTACTACGAGCAGTACTTC	CASSQGLYYEQYF
NA	TRBV11-3	once	TRBJ1-2	TGTGCCAGCAGCCCGGGTCGGGCAGGGTCTAACTATGGCTACACCTTC	CASSPGRAGSNYGYTF
TRBD2	TRBV24-1	NA	TRBJ2-1	TGTGCCACCAGTGATTTGGGGGAGCGGGGGGGCGGTAATGAGCAGTTCTTC	CATSDLGERGGGNEQFF
TRBD1	TRBV5-1	NA	TRBJ1-5	TGCGCCAGCAGCCCGGGACAGCCGAATCAGCCCCAGCATTTT	CASSPGQPNQPQHF
NA	TRBV19	NA	TRBJ2-2	TGTGCCAGTAGTAGCTCCCGGACTGGAAACACCGGGGAGCTGTTTTTT	CASSSSRTGNTGELFF
NA	TRBV10-1	NA	TRBJ2-1	TGCGCCAGCAGTGAGGGGTTGTCGGGAGAGCAGTTCTTC	CASSEGLSGEQFF
NA	TRBV7-3	NA	TRBJ2-1	TGTGCCAGCAGCTTAAATTGGGCAAGTTACAATGAGCAGTTCTTC	CASSLNWASYNEQFF
TRBD2	TRBV29-1	NA	TRBJ2-3	TGCAGCGCTAGCGGTACTAGCACAGATACGCAGTATTTT	CSASGTSTDTQYF
NA	TRBV6-4	NA	TRBJ2-1	TGTGCCAGCAGTGACCCAAACAGGCCTCCCTACAATGAGCAGTTCTTC	CASSDPNRPPYNEQFF
NA	TRBV5-1	NA	TRBJ1-2	TGCGCCAGCAGCTTGGGAACAGGAACCAACTATGGCTACACCTTC	CASSLGTGTNYGYTF
NA	TRBV11-2	few	TRBJ2-1	TGTGCCAGCAGCTTACAAGGACTACCCAGCGATGAGCAGTTCTTC	CASSLQGLPSDEQFF
NA	TRBV6-1	NA	TRBJ1-4	TGTGCCAGCAGTGAAGCCACGGGGTGGAATGAAAAACTGTTTTTT	CASSEATGWNEKLFF
NA	TRBV7-9	NA	TRBJ1-6	TGTGCCAGCAGCCGGGTAACGGGGAGCTCCTATAATTCACCCCTCCACTTT	CASSRVTGSSYNSPLHF
TRBD1	TRBV6-5	NA	TRBJ1-6	TGTGCCAGCAGGCCTCCGACAGGGACCAATTCACCCCTCCACTTT	CASRPPTGTNSPLHF
NA	TRBV5-1	few	TRBJ2-1	TGCGCCAGCAGCTTGGATGTGGCTAGCGATGAGCAGTTCTTC	CASSLDVASDEQFF
NA	TRBV4-2	NA	TRBJ1-6	TGTGCCAGCAGCCAAGAGAGGAGCTCCTATAATTCACCCCTCCACTTT	CASSQERSSYNSPLHF
NA	TRBV19	NA	TRBJ2-7	TGTGCCAGTAGTATAGCCATGGAGTCCTCCTACGAGCAGTACTTC	CASSIAMESSYEQYF